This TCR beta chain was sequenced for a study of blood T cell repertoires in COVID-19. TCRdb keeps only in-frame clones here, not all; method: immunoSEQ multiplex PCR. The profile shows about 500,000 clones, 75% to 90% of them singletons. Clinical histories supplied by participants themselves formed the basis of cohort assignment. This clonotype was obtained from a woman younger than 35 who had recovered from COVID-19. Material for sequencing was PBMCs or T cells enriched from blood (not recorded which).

The CDR3 spells CASSFGSAQSYGYTF. Written as DNA, the CDR3 is TGTGCCAGCAGCTTCGGGTCAGCGCAATCCTATGGCTACACCTTC. The genes are TRBV5-6 and TRBJ1-2; D unresolved. Germline values: CDR1 SGHDT, CDR2 YYEEEE. The CDR3 spans 15 residues. With 2 bases removed from V and 4 bases from J, the gap between germline ends came to 15 bases.